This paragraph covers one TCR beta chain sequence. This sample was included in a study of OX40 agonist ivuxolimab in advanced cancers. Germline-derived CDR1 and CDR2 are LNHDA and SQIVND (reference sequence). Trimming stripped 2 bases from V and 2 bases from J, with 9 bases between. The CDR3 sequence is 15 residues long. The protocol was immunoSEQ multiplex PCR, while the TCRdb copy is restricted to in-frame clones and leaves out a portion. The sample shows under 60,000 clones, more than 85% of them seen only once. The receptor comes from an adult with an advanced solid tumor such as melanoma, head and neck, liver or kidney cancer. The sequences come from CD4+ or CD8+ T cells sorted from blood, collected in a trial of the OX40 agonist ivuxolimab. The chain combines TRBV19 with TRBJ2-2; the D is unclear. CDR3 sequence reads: CASSIRWQNTGELFF. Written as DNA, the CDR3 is TGTGCCAGTAGTATACGGTGGCAAAACACCGGGGAGCTGTTTTTT.